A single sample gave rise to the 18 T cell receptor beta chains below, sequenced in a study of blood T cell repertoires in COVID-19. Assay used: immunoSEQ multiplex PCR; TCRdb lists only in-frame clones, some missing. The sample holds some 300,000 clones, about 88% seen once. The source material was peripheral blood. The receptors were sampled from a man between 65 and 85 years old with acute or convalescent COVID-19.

This CDR3 reads CASSSPRDRGFPNYGYTF. The CDR3 nucleotides read TGTGCCAGCAGCTCGCCGAGGGACAGGGGATTTCCTAACTATGGCTACACCTTC. The rearrangement joins TRBV13 to TRBJ1-2; 10 bases fit TRBD1. Germline V CDR1 and CDR2: PRHDT, FYEKMQ (reference sequence). The CDR3 consists of 18 residues. V was clipped by 4 bases and J by 0 bases; unmatched bases: 11.

The CDR3 protein is CASSLRDRGSTDTQYF. The CDR3 DNA is TGTGCCAGCAGTCTCCGGGACAGGGGAAGCACAGATACGCAGTATTTT. This rearrangement joins TRBV28 to TRBJ2-3; 10 bases are a match to TRBD1. From germline, CDR1 is MDHEN and CDR2 SYDVKM. V was clipped by 5 bases and J by 0 bases; unmatched bases: 5. The CDR3 spans 16 residues.

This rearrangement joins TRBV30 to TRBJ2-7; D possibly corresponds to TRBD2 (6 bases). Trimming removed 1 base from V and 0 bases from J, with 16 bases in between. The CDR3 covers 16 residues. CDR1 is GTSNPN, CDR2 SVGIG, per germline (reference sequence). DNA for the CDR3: TGTGCCTGGAGTGCCCCTGGGACTGGGGGCTCCTACGAGCAGTACTTC. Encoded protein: CAWSAPGTGGSYEQYF.

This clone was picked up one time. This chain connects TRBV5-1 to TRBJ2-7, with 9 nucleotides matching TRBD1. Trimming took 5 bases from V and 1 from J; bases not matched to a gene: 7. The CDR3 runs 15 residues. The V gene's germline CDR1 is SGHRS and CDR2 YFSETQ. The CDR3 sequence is CASRGDGTGSYEQYF. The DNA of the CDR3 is TGCGCCAGCAGAGGAGACGGGACAGGGTCCTACGAGCAGTACTTC.

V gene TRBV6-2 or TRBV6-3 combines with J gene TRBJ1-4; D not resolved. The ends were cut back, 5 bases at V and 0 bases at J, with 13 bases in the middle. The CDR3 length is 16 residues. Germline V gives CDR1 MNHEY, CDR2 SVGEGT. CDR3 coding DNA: TGTGCCAGCAGTACTTTCACACAGACAACTAATGAAAAACTGTTTTTT. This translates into CASSTFTQTTNEKLFF.

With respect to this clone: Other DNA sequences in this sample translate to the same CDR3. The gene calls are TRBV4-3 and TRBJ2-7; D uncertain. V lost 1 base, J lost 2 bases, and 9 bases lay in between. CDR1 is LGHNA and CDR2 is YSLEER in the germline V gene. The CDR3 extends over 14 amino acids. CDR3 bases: TGCGCCAGCAGCCAAGGTACAGAAACCTACGAGCAGTACTTC. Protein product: CASSQGTETYEQYF.

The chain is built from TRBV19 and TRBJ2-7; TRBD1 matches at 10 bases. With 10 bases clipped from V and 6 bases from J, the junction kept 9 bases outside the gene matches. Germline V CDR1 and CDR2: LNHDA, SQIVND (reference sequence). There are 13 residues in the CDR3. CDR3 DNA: TGTGCCACCCGACAGGGGGCGACCACCGAGCAGTACTTC. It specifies CATRQGATTEQYF.

CDR3 in DNA: TGTGCCAGCAGCCGGGCGGGCTACGAGCAGTACTTC. Its translation is CASSRAGYEQYF. The V and J genes are TRBV2 and TRBJ2-7, with D maybe TRBD2 (5 bases). V was clipped by 6 bases and J by 3 bases, with 9 bases between them. The CDR3 length is 12 residues. The germline CDR1 and CDR2 sequences are SNHLY and FYNNEI.

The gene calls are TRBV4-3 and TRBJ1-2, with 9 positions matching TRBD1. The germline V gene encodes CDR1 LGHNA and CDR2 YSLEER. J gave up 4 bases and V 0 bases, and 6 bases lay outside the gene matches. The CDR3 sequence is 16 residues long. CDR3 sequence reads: CASSQDPTGGGYGYTF. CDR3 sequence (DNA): TGCGCCAGCAGCCAAGACCCGACAGGGGGAGGCTATGGCTACACCTTC.

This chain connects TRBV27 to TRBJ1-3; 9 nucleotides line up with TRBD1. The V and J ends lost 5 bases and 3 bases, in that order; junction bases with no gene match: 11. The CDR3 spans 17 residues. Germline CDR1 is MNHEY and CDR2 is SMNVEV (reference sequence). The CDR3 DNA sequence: TGTGCCAGCAGTGCCTCACAGGGGGCCCTAAGTGGAAACACCATATATTTT. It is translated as CASSASQGALSGNTIYF.

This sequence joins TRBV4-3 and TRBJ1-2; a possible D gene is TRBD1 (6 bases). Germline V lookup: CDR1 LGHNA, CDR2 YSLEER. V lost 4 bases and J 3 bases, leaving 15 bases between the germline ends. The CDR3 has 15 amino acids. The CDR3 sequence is CASSRGTDSDYGYTF. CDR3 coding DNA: TGCGCCAGCAGCCGAGGAACGGACAGTGACTATGGCTACACCTTC.

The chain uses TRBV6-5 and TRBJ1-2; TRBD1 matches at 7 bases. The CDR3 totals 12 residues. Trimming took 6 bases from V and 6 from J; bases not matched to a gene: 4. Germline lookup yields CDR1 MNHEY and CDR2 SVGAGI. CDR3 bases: TGTGCCAGCAGGACAGGGAGAAATGGCTACACCTTC. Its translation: CASRTGRNGYTF.

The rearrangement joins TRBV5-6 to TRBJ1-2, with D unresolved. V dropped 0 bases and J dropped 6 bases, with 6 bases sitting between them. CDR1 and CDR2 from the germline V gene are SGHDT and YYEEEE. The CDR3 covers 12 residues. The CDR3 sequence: CASSLEANGYTF. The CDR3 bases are TGTGCCAGCAGCTTGGAAGCTAATGGCTACACCTTC.

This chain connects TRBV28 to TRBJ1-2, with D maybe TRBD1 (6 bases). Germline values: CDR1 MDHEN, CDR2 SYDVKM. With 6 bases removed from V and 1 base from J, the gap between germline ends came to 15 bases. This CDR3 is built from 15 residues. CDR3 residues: CASRSGQRLNYGYTF. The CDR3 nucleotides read TGTGCCAGCAGATCCGGACAGCGCCTTAACTATGGCTACACCTTC.

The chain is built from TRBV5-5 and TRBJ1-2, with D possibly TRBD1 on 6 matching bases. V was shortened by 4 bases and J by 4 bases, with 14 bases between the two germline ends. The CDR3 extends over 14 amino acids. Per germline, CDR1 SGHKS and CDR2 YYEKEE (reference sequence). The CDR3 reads CASSQDSPPYGYTF. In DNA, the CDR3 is TGTGCCAGCAGCCAGGACAGCCCTCCCTATGGCTACACCTTC. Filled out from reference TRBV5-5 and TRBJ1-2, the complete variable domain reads DAGVTQSPTHLIKTRGQQVTLRCSPISGHKSVSWYQQVLGQGPQFIFQYYEKEERGRGNFPDRFSARQFPNYSSELNVNALLLGDSALYLCASSQDSPPYGYTFGSGTRLTVV.

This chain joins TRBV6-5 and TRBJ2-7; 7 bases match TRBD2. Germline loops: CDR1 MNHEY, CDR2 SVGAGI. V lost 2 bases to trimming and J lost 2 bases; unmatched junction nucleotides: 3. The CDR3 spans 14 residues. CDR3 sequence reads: CASSYDGGAYEQYF. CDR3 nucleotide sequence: TGTGCCAGCAGTTACGATGGGGGGGCCTACGAGCAGTACTTC.

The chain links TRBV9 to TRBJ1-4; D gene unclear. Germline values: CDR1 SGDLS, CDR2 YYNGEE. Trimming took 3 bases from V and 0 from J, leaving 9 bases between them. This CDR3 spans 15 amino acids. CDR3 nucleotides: TGTGCCAGCAGCGCCCTCAGTGCAACTAATGAAAAACTGTTTTTT. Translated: CASSALSATNEKLFF.

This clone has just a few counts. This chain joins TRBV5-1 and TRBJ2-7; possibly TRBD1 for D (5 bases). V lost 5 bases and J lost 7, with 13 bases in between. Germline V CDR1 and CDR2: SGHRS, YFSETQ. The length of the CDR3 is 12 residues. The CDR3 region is CASSYRPMEQYF. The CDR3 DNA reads TGCGCCAGCAGTTACAGGCCCATGGAGCAGTACTTC.